This T cell receptor beta chain emerged from a study of STAT5B mutations in CD4+ large granular lymphocyte leukemia. Study conclusions and caveats: Top patient clones used TRBV06 genes more often: 8/27 versus 2/35 in controls.

The data were produced by immunoSEQ multiplex PCR, yet TCRdb's version contains in-frame clones alone and is incomplete. This table has some 30,000 clones, 81% appearing once. In regard to this clone: Its antigen remains unidentified.

With 6 bases clipped from V and 6 bases from J, the junction kept 5 bases outside the gene matches. Germline V gene sequence: CDR1 SGHTA, CDR2 FQGNSA. This CDR3 is built from 14 residues. Sequencing used CD4+ T cells from blood buffy coats. The chain is built from TRBV7-2 and TRBJ2-1; TRBD2 aligns across 10 bases. The TCR sequence derives from a human donor in good health. The CDR3 sequence: CASRRTSGGNEQFF. The DNA for the CDR3 is TGTGCCAGCAGGCGGACTAGCGGAGGCAATGAGCAGTTCTTC.